The 18 T cell receptor beta chains presented below share a single source sample, sequenced in a study of OX40 agonist ivuxolimab in advanced cancers. Using immunoSEQ multiplex PCR, the repertoire was profiled, and TCRdb retains in-frame clones only, with some absent. The sample shows about 35,000 clones, 84% of them seen only once. Sample: CD4+ or CD8+ T cells sorted from blood, taken in a trial of the OX40 agonist ivuxolimab. The receptor set was obtained from an adult with an advanced solid tumor such as melanoma, head and neck, liver or kidney cancer.

The rearrangement uses TRBV6-1 and TRBJ2-1; TRBD2 matches 7 bases. Germline V gene lookup returns CDR1 MNHNS and CDR2 SASEGT. V was clipped by 6 bases and J by 9 bases; unmatched bases: 5. The CDR3 has 12 amino acids. This chain's CDR3 is CASRESGAEQFF. The CDR3 DNA reads TGTGCCAGCAGGGAAAGCGGGGCTGAGCAGTTCTTC.

The rearrangement uses TRBV18 and TRBJ2-5; the D is unclear. V was cut by 1 base and J by 2 bases, with 8 bases left in between. This CDR3 is built from 14 residues. Germline CDR1 reads KGHSH; CDR2 reads LQKENI. CDR3 sequence (DNA): TGTGCCAGCTCACCACTCCAGGCACAAGAGACCCAGTACTTC. This codes for CASSPLQAQETQYF.

The chain recombines TRBV5-1 with TRBJ2-1, with 8 bases identical to TRBD1. Germline values: CDR1 SGHRS, CDR2 YFSETQ. J lost 6 bases, V lost 3 bases, and 8 bases had no gene match. This CDR3 is 15 amino acids long. CDR3 sequence reads: CASSSSDRVSNEQFF. For the CDR3, the DNA is TGCGCCAGCAGCTCGTCGGACAGGGTAAGCAATGAGCAGTTCTTC. Combining the CDR3 with reference TRBV5-1 and TRBJ2-1 gives the whole variable domain KAGVTQTPRYLIKTRGQQVTLSCSPISGHRSVSWYQQTPGQGLQFLFEYFSETQRNKGNFPGRFSGRQFSNSRSEMNVSTLELGDSALYLCASSSSDRVSNEQFFGPGTRLTVL.

The chain combines TRBV2 with TRBJ1-2; D perhaps matches TRBD1 (6 bases). CDR1 and CDR2 (germline): SNHLY, FYNNEI. CDR3 length: 13 residues. The V gene lost 9 bases and the J gene lost 0 bases, with 11 bases spanning the gap. The DNA for the CDR3 is TGTGCCAGGGCGGACAGCCCTAACTATGGCTACACCTTC. Translation: CARADSPNYGYTF.

This clone turned up a few times. The chain links TRBV2 to TRBJ2-5, with a possible D match to TRBD1 (6 bases). Trimming left V 3 bases short and J 3 bases short, with 17 bases between. The CDR3 contains 16 residues. Looked up from germline, CDR1 is SNHLY and CDR2 is FYNNEI. The CDR3 DNA sequence: TGTGCCAGCAGTGAGTTCGGTGGGGGCGTGAAAGAGACCCAGTACTTC. Encoded protein: CASSEFGGGVKETQYF.

The chain has TRBV30 and TRBJ2-5; D may be TRBD2 (6 bases). CDR3 size: 14 residues. Between the trimmed V and J ends, which lost 4 bases and 5 bases, there was a span of 17 bases. CDR1 is GTSNPN, CDR2 SVGIG, per germline (reference sequence). CDR3 nucleotides: TGTGCCTGGACCACCGGGCGGGGTCTCGAGACCCAGTACTTC. Translating gives CAWTTGRGLETQYF. Complete variable domain (other parts from reference TRBV30 and TRBJ2-5): SQTIHQWPATLVQPVGSPLSLECTVEGTSNPNLYWYRQAAGRGLQLLFYSVGIGQISSEVPQNLSASRPQDRQFILSSKKLLLSDSGFYLCAWTTGRGLETQYFGPGTRLLVL.

This chain joins TRBV10-1 and TRBJ2-2, with unresolved D. This CDR3 is built from 13 residues. Germline V CDR1 and CDR2: WNHNN, SYGVQD (reference sequence). Trimming cost V 0 bases and J 6 bases, with 5 bases left between them. Written as DNA, the CDR3 is TGCGCCAGCAGTGAGTCCTTGTCCGGGGAGCTGTTTTTT. Amino acids: CASSESLSGELFF.

V and J are TRBV7-2 and TRBJ2-7, with TRBD2 identical over 7 bases. V was pared by 6 bases and J by 4 bases, with 15 bases of the junction left unmatched. CDR1 is SGHTA and CDR2 is FQGNSA in the germline V gene. The CDR3 is 16 residues long. This chain's CDR3 is CASSLAGELEGYEQYF. In DNA form, the CDR3 reads TGTGCCAGCAGTCTTGCGGGAGAGTTGGAGGGATACGAGCAGTACTTC.

Only one count was recorded for this clone. The chain couples TRBV7-3 to TRBJ2-1, with TRBD2 matching 12 bases. Germline CDR1 and CDR2: SGHTA and FQGTGA. The trim removed 5 bases at V and 4 bases at J, leaving 3 bases unmatched. The length of the CDR3 is 15 residues. The CDR3: CASSIGLAGYNEQFF. Written as DNA, the CDR3 is TGTGCCAGCAGCATCGGACTAGCGGGATACAATGAGCAGTTCTTC. Using reference TRBV7-3 and TRBJ2-1 for the parts outside the CDR3, the full variable domain is GAGVSQTPSNKVTEKGKYVELRCDPISGHTALYWYRQSLGQGPEFLIYFQGTGAADDSGLPNDRFFAVRPEGSVSTLKIQRTERGDSAVYLCASSIGLAGYNEQFFGPGTRLTVL.

The V call is TRBV5-6, the J call TRBJ2-5, with 7 positions matching TRBD2. The end of the DNA is better explained by TRBJ2-7, so the J call may be wrong. Germline V gene lookup returns CDR1 SGHDT and CDR2 YYEEEE. The CDR3 has 12 residues. For the CDR3, the DNA is TGTGCCAGCTCCGGGAGGTCCTACGAGCAGTACTTC. Protein sequence: CASSGRSYEQYF.

This sequence joins TRBV6-5 and TRBJ2-3; D is perhaps TRBD1 (5 bases). V was trimmed by 6 bases and J by 0 bases, leaving 13 bases between them. This CDR3 has 15 residues. Germline CDR1 reads MNHEY; CDR2 reads SVGAGI. CDR3 sequence (DNA): TGTGCCAGCAGCCCCGTGGGGCGGAGCACAGATACGCAGTATTTT. This sequence encodes CASSPVGRSTDTQYF.

The chain couples TRBV2 to TRBJ1-5; the D gene is possibly TRBD1 (6 bases). This CDR3 is 13 amino acids long. The germline CDR1 and CDR2 sequences are SNHLY and FYNNEI. Trimming shortened V by 6 bases and J by 6 bases, and 12 bases separated the two germline ends. Written as DNA, the CDR3 is TGTGCCAGCAGCCCACAGGGAGGTCAGCCCCAGCATTTT. Translating it yields CASSPQGGQPQHF.

The chain couples TRBV28 to TRBJ1-2; D remains ambiguous. The V gene lost 2 bases and the J gene lost 2 bases, with 6 bases spanning the gap. The CDR3 runs to 13 residues. Germline assignment: CDR1 MDHEN and CDR2 SYDVKM. The CDR3 loop is CASSLPENYGYTF. The CDR3, as DNA: TGTGCCAGCAGTTTACCCGAGAACTATGGCTACACCTTC.

The CDR3 region is CASSYSRRGTDTQYF. Here the CDR3 DNA reads TGTGCCAGCAGTTACTCGCGAAGGGGTACAGATACGCAGTATTTT. This chain links TRBV6-5 with TRBJ2-3; TRBD1 might be the D (5 bases). The length of the CDR3 is 15 residues. Trimming removed 0 bases at V and 3 bases at J, with 10 bases between. CDR1 is MNHEY and CDR2 is SVGAGI in the germline V gene.

The chain is built from TRBV19 and TRBJ2-7; 8 positions agree with TRBD1. Germline V gene data show CDR1 as LNHDA and CDR2 as SQIVND (reference sequence). V was pared by 6 bases and J by 9 bases, with 7 bases of the junction left unmatched. This CDR3 is 12 amino acids long. CDR3 region: CASRDRGSVQYF. CDR3 DNA sequence: TGTGCCAGTAGAGACAGGGGTTCGGTGCAGTACTTC.

This chain uses TRBV28 with TRBJ1-1, with no clear D. The CDR3 is 15 residues long. Per the germline V gene, CDR1 is MDHEN and CDR2 is SYDVKM. V was trimmed by 1 base and J by 2 bases, leaving 11 bases between them. CDR3 nucleotides: TGTGCCAGCAGTTTATATGTAGACACCAACACTGAAGCTTTCTTT. It is translated as CASSLYVDTNTEAFF. The entire variable domain, with the rest obtained from reference TRBV28 and TRBJ1-1, is as follows: DVKVTQSSRYLVKRTGEKVFLECVQDMDHENMFWYRQDPGLGLRLIYFSYDVKMKEKGDIPEGYSVSREKKERFSLILESASTNQTSMYLCASSLYVDTNTEAFFGQGTRLTVV.

The gene calls are TRBV5-1 and TRBJ2-5; D unresolved. The V end lost 1 base, the J end lost 3 bases, and 7 bases lay between the germline ends. The CDR3 is 13 residues long. CDR1 and CDR2 from the germline V gene are SGHRS and YFSETQ. CDR3 in DNA: TGCGCCAGCAGCTTGACCCCCAAAGAGACCCAGTACTTC. This sequence encodes CASSLTPKETQYF.

The rearrangement links TRBV5-6 to TRBJ2-1; 9 nucleotides match TRBD2. The germline gives CDR1 SGHDT, CDR2 YYEEEE. CDR3 size: 15 residues. The V segment lost 5 bases and the J segment 1 base; nucleotides outside the gene matches: 4. CDR3 DNA sequence: TGTGCCAGCAGTCCTAGCGGGAAATCCTACAATGAGCAGTTCTTC. Its protein is CASSPSGKSYNEQFF. Together with reference TRBV5-6 and TRBJ2-1, the CDR3 gives the full variable domain: DAGVTQSPTHLIKTRGQQVTLRCSPKSGHDTVSWYQQALGQGPQFIFQYYEEEERQRGNFPDRFSGHQFPNYSSELNVNALLLGDSALYLCASSPSGKSYNEQFFGPGTRLTVL.